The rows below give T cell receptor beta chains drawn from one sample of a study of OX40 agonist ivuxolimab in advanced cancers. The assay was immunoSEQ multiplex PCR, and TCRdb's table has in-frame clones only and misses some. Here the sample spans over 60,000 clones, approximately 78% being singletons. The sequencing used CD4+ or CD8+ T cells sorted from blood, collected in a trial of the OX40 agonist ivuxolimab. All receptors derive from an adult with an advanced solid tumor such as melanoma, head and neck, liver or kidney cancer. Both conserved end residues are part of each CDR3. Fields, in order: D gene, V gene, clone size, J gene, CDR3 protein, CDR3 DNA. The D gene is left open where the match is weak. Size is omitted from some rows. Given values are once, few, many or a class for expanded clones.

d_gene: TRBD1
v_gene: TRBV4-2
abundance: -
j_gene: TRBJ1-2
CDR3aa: CASSQAGTGSNYGYTF
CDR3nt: TGTGCCAGCAGCCAAGCCGGGACAGGGTCTAACTATGGCTACACCTTC

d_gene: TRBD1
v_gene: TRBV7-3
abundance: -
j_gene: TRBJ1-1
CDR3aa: CASSSDRDTEAFF
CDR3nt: TGTGCCAGCAGCTCCGACAGGGACACTGAAGCTTTCTTT

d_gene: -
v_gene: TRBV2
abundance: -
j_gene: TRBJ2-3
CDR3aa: CASSEMGTADTQYF
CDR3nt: TGTGCCAGCAGTGAAATGGGTACGGCGGATACGCAGTATTTT

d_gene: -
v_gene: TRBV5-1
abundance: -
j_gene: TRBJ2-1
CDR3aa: CASSRGTEAYNEQFF
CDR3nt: TGCGCCAGCAGCCGGGGGACAGAAGCCTACAATGAGCAGTTCTTC

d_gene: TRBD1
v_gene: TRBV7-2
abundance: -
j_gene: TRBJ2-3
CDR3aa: CASSLVTGGWTDTQYF
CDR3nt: TGTGCCAGCAGCTTAGTCACAGGGGGCTGGACAGATACGCAGTATTTT

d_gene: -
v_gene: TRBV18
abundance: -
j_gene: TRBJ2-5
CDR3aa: CASSPPSRETQYF
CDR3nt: TGTGCCAGCTCACCACCCAGTAGGGAGACCCAGTACTTC

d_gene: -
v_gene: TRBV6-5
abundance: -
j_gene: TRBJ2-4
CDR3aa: CASSSPPSIGIQYF
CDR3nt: TGTGCCAGCAGTTCCCCGCCTAGCATCGGCATTCAGTACTTC

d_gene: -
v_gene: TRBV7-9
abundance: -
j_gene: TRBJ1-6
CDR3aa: CASSPGGISPLHF
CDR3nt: TGTGCCAGCAGCCCAGGAGGTATTTCACCCCTCCACTTT

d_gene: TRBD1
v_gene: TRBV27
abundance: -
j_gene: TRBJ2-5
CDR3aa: CASSDRDGQETQYF
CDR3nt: TGTGCCAGCAGTGACAGGGATGGGCAAGAGACCCAGTACTTC

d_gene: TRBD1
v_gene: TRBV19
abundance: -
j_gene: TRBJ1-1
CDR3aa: CASSKNRQGARTEAFF
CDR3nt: TGTGCCAGTAGTAAAAATCGACAGGGGGCGAGGACTGAAGCTTTCTTT

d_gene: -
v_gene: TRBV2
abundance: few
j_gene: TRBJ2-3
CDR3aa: CASSEARAGSDTQYF
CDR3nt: TGTGCCAGCAGTGAAGCGCGTGCGGGCTCAGATACGCAGTATTTT

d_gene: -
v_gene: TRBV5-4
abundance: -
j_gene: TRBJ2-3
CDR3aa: CASSSDSSTDTQYF
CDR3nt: TGTGCCAGCAGCTCTGACTCGAGCACAGATACGCAGTATTTT

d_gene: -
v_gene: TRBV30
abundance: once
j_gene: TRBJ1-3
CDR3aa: CAWSKGTGNTIYF
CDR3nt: TGTGCCTGGAGTAAAGGGACTGGAAACACCATATATTTT